This T cell receptor (beta chain) emerged from a study of cytomegalovirus exposure and HLA in healthy donors. Trimming removed 4 bases from V and 6 bases from J; junction bases left unmatched: 12. The CDR3 has 15 amino acids. From germline, CDR1 is SGHRS and CDR2 YFSETQ. The PCR used 60 Vbeta and 13 Jbeta primers. Profiled with immunoSEQ multiplex PCR; TCRdb holds only in-frame clones, not every one. The data hold 110,000 or so clones, with under 80% observed a single time. The chain links TRBV5-1 to TRBJ1-2; 7 bases fit TRBD1. Sequencing was carried out using PBMCs. This TCR came from a woman in her forties or fifties in good health and CMV-seropositive. This CDR3 is CASSNDRARGHGYTF. The CDR3 region has the DNA TGCGCCAGCAGCAATGACAGGGCAAGAGGTCATGGCTACACCTTC.